The rows below give T cell receptor beta chains drawn from one sample of a study of blood T cell repertoires in COVID-19. Sequenced by immunoSEQ multiplex PCR; TCRdb stores in-frame clones only, minus some. This sample has 50,000 to 70,000 clones; 84% occur once, and the top ten carry 5.6%. Source material: peripheral blood. All receptors derive from a woman aged 60 to 75 with acute or convalescent COVID-19. The conserved cysteine and the conserved F or W are not part of the CDR3 here. The D gene is left open where the match is weak.

v_call,d_call,j_call,cdr3_aa
TRBV7-2,-,TRBJ1-6,ASSQRRSETYNSPLH
TRBV6-5,TRBD2,TRBJ2-1,ASSYDAGDEQF
TRBV5-1,-,TRBJ2-3,ASSPHDSSTDTQY
TRBV29-1,-,TRBJ2-3,SVQGSTSTDTQY
TRBV10-3,TRBD2,TRBJ2-2,ATSGGATNTGELF
TRBV9,TRBD1,TRBJ1-4,ASSVGQVTNEKLF
TRBV20-1,-,TRBJ2-3,SALSGGTQY
TRBV6-2/TRBV6-3,-,TRBJ2-3,ASSYWGPRTDTQY
TRBV3-1/TRBV3-2,TRBD1,TRBJ1-1,ASSQAVTGGSTEAF
TRBV18,-,TRBJ1-1,ASSPRGGDTEAF
TRBV6-1,TRBD1,TRBJ1-2,ASSERGDRDGYT
TRBV30,-,TRBJ2-6,AWDTGTSGANVLT
TRBV6-1,-,TRBJ2-7,ASSEALTVSYEQY
TRBV27,TRBD1,TRBJ1-5,ASKKQGAGNQPQH
TRBV6-5,TRBD2,TRBJ2-7,ASSYSSGGYEQY
TRBV5-1,TRBD1,TRBJ2-5,ASSLDRGETQY
TRBV10-2,TRBD2,TRBJ2-5,ASRSGGRETQY
TRBV9,-,TRBJ1-5,ASSNDRLSNQPQH
TRBV3-1/TRBV3-2,-,TRBJ2-2,ASSLRGMANTGELF
TRBV5-6,-,TRBJ2-7,ASSLGQGGYEQY
TRBV5-1,-,TRBJ1-2,ASSPDGGGGYT
TRBV19,-,TRBJ1-2,ASKGRLYGYT
TRBV19,TRBD1,TRBJ1-6,ASRTGQGVSPLH
TRBV6-5,TRBD1,TRBJ1-3,ASSSQGAGGNTIY